The entry that follows covers one T cell receptor beta chain sequence. Its antigen is not known. According to the study, TCR beta libraries were built with iRepertoire HTBI primers and CDR3-region Arm-PCR. MiXCR, applied by TCRdb to the multiplex PCR reads, yields one record per CDR3 protein. Among hundreds of thousands of distinct CDR3 sequences listed, about 17% were seen once. The time point is: newly diagnosed GD, antithyroid drugs for less than 3 months. Preparation of the TCR library used RNA extracted from PBMCs. This sample was taken from a study of regulatory T cells in long-lasting Graves disease. General study findings and limits: New patients shared 970 or so public clonotypes, and persistent patients shared more, with about 2,700.

Germline trimming cut 5 bases from V and 4 bases from J; bases unmatched to any gene: 9. The CDR3 consists of 15 residues. Germline V CDR1 and CDR2: SGHAT, FQNNGV. This same sample was also taken into another study, of T cells in Graves' hyperthyroidism and ophthalmopathy. As reported in that work: During a first-round RT-PCR of the TCR CDR3, the HTBI primer set was used.

The sequence was obtained from a woman in her twenties or thirties with Graves disease. The sequences come from peripheral blood mononuclear cells (PBMCs), collected at new diagnosis, from a patient treated with antithyroid drugs. The rearrangement links TRBV11-2 to TRBJ2-3, with 7 nucleotides matching TRBD1. As DNA, the CDR3 is TGTGCCAGCAGCCCGGGACAGCTCGAGTCAGATACGCAGTATTTT. Amino acids: CASSPGQLESDTQYF.